These 5 T cell receptor beta chains were all obtained from the same sample, sequenced in a study of neurological immune-mediated disorders (dated by TCRdb to the late 2010s). The library came from 5' RACE. Sequencer: Illumina HiSeq 2500. TCRdb trimmed public reads at Q25 via fastp, called clones via MiXCR and kept in-frame beta chains. Duplicate CDR3 protein sequences are folded into a single record with the most common DNA and genes. The sample includes 70,000 to 95,000 distinct CDR3 sequences, with roughly an eighth observed a single time. Together, the top ten hold around 4.5% of the sample. In light of the paper, this sample's time point label describes: longitudinal time-point 2. The sequenced sample was PBMCs. The receptors derive from a female donor with HTLV-1-associated myelopathy (HAM/TSP).

The sample holds many counts of this clonotype. The chain recombines TRBV7-3 with TRBJ2-7; D is ambiguous. This CDR3 spans 14 amino acids. Looked up from germline, CDR1 is SGHTA and CDR2 is FQGTGA. Trimming shortened V by 1 base and J by 2 bases, and 9 bases separated the two germline ends. The CDR3 coding sequence is TGTGCCAGCAGCTTAATGCTTGGTCCCTACGAGCAGTACTTC. This codes for CASSLMLGPYEQYF.

In this sample, this clonotype turned up many times. The rearrangement joins TRBV5-1 to TRBJ2-3; D not resolved. The germline V gene has CDR1 SGHRS and CDR2 YFSETQ. The CDR3 loop spans 13 amino acids. Trimming removed 0 bases from V and 5 bases from J, with 7 bases in between. CDR3 protein: CASSLVPLDTQYF. The CDR3, as DNA: TGCGCCAGCAGCTTGGTCCCCCTAGATACGCAGTATTTT.

The chain links TRBV18 to TRBJ2-6; possible D gene TRBD2, 6 bases. The germline V and J ends were trimmed by 6 bases and 0 bases, with 12 bases remaining between them. Germline V CDR1 and CDR2: KGHSH, LQKENI. The CDR3 extends over 16 amino acids. CDR3: CASSQLGGSGANVLTF. The CDR3 nucleotides are TGTGCCAGCTCTCAGCTCGGGGGCTCTGGGGCCAACGTCCTGACTTTC.

This clonotype was recorded many times. The rearrangement links TRBV6-5 to TRBJ1-5, with D unclear. The CDR3 runs to 14 residues. The V and J ends lost 8 bases and 2 bases respectively, with 13 bases between them. CDR1 and CDR2 (germline): MNHEY, SVGAGI. The CDR3 sequence is CASRPVAGNQPQHF. CDR3 nucleotides: TGTGCCAGCCGCCCGGTAGCAGGCAATCAGCCCCAGCATTTT.

On this clonotype: A much larger clone lies one base from this, so it may be a read error. The chain combines TRBV5-1 with TRBJ2-7, with D perhaps TRBD1 or TRBD2 (5 bases each). Germline V CDR1 and CDR2: SGHRS, YFSETQ. This CDR3 spans 16 amino acids. The CDR3 DNA sequence: TGCGCCAGCAGCTCAGAGGTAGGGGCAAGCGACTACGAGCATTACTTC. It specifies CASSSEVGASDYEHYF.